This record looks at one T cell receptor beta chain sequence and its context. As yet, its antigen is unknown. The sample originates from a study of cytomegalovirus exposure and HLA in healthy donors. Study at large: From donors who were HLA-typed, an early data release held 81 million or so unique TCRs.

Study-level results: A later analysis found most CMV-associated TCR beta chains apparently HLA-restricted.

A multiplex PCR was run with 60 Vbeta primers and 13 Jbeta primers. Measured with immunoSEQ multiplex PCR; TCRdb has only the in-frame clones, and not every one. Here the sample spans about 55,000 clones, over 55% being singletons. This CDR3 spans 14 amino acids. Deletions cut 3 bases from V and 3 bases from J, with 11 bases between. The germline gives CDR1 SGHRS, CDR2 YFSETQ. The chain carries TRBV5-1 and TRBJ2-3; D is perhaps TRBD1 (6 bases). The clonotype comes from a man in his forties or fifties in good health and CMV-seropositive. Sequencing was carried out using PBMCs. The CDR3, as DNA: TGCGCCAGCAGCTCCGTTACAGGGACAGATACGCAGTATTTT. Amino acids: CASSSVTGTDTQYF.